Presented here are 16 T cell receptor beta chains from one specimen sequenced in a study of beta chain features in type 1 diabetes. Expressed TCRB transcripts were sequenced, since all the RNA that had been isolated was reverse transcribed. Generated by immunoSEQ multiplex PCR, the TCRdb table keeps only in-frame clones and is missing some. The data show 65,000 to 100,000 clones, with about a third seen just once and 0.4% to 0.55% held by the top ten. Sequencing used stem cell memory CD4+ T cells from blood. The receptors come from a woman younger than 30 in good health.

This sequence joins TRBV11-3 and TRBJ2-3, with 11 bases aligning to TRBD1. This CDR3 is built from 14 residues. V shed 5 bases, J shed 5 bases, and the junction held 3 bases outside the gene matches. CDR1 and CDR2 (germline): SGHNT, YENEEA. The CDR3 DNA sequence: TGTGCCAGCAGCCTCGGGACAGGGGGAGATACGCAGTATTTT. Translation: CASSLGTGGDTQYF.

The chain recombines TRBV7-9 with TRBJ1-2, with D maybe TRBD1 (6 bases). Germline V lookup: CDR1 SEHNR, CDR2 FQNEAQ (reference sequence). The CDR3 sequence is 17 residues long. V was pared by 5 bases and J by 0 bases, with 19 bases between. In DNA, the CDR3 is TGTGCCAGCAGCACACCATGGACCAGGGGAACTAACTATGGCTACACCTTC. As protein: CASSTPWTRGTNYGYTF.

This clone was recorded a few times. The chain recombines TRBV11-1 with TRBJ2-7; TRBD1 matches at 8 bases. J lost 6 bases, V lost 0 bases, and 7 bases had no gene match. This CDR3 has 15 residues. In germline, CDR1 is SGHAT, CDR2 FQDESV (reference sequence). CDR3 nucleotide sequence: TGTGCCAGCAGCTTAGCCAGGGGGCTTTTCGGCGAGCAGTACTTC. Amino acid sequence: CASSLARGLFGEQYF.

The table lists this clone with a few counts. The chain has TRBV2 and TRBJ2-1; tentatively, D is TRBD2 (7 bases). Trimming stripped 2 bases from V and 7 bases from J, with 12 bases between. CDR3 length: 14 residues. Germline-derived CDR1 and CDR2 are SNHLY and FYNNEI. The CDR3 coding sequence is TGTGCCAGCAGTGAACGTGGGAGGGGGAATGAGCAGTTCTTC. It is translated as CASSERGRGNEQFF.

The gene calls are TRBV6-6 and TRBJ2-7; a possible D gene is TRBD2 (6 bases). Germline V gene lookup returns CDR1 MNHNY and CDR2 SVGAGI (reference sequence). This CDR3 region has 13 residues. The ends were cut back, 1 base at V and 3 bases at J, with 7 bases in the middle. The CDR3, as DNA: TGTGCCAGCAGTTACTTGCGGGACTACGAGCAGTACTTC. It yields the protein CASSYLRDYEQYF.

The rearrangement joins TRBV6-5 to TRBJ1-5; 7 bases are a match to TRBD1. Per germline, CDR1 MNHEY and CDR2 SVGAGI. V dropped 5 bases and J dropped 2; count of bases not matched to a gene: 6. This CDR3 is 15 amino acids long. The CDR3 is CASSRTGAGNQPQHF. CDR3 in DNA: TGTGCCAGCAGTAGGACAGGCGCTGGCAATCAGCCCCAGCATTTT.

The genes are TRBV15 and TRBJ2-1, with TRBD1 matching over 9 bases. V lost 8 bases and J lost 0; bases outside the gene matches: 2. Germline V gene data show CDR1 as LNHNV and CDR2 as YYDKDF (reference sequence). The CDR3 has 14 residues. DNA for the CDR3: TGTGCCACCCAGACAGGGGGCTCCTACAATGAGCAGTTCTTC. Protein: CATQTGGSYNEQFF.

This clone was detected only a few times. The rearrangement uses TRBV18 and TRBJ2-1, with 12 bases fitting TRBD2. Germline CDR1 KGHSH, CDR2 LQKENI. V was clipped by 2 bases and J by 4 bases; unmatched bases: 0. This CDR3 is built from 15 residues. The CDR3 coding sequence is TGTGCCAGCTCACCAACTAGCGGGGGGTACAATGAGCAGTTCTTC. Its translation is CASSPTSGGYNEQFF.

The chain carries TRBV5-1 and TRBJ2-5, with 7 nucleotides matching TRBD1. This CDR3 contains 15 residues. Trimming cost V 0 bases and J 1 base; bases outside gene matches: 3. Per the germline V gene, CDR1 is SGHRS and CDR2 is YFSETQ. The CDR3 region is CASSLAAGGQETQYF. In nucleotides, the CDR3 is TGCGCCAGCAGCTTGGCGGCAGGGGGCCAAGAGACCCAGTACTTC.

This chain links TRBV21-1 with TRBJ1-1. TRBV21-1 is a listed pseudogene. This CDR3 has 13 amino acids. CDR3 region: CASSGGPISEAFF. In DNA form, the CDR3 reads TGTGCCAGCAGCGGAGGGCCTATATCTGAAGCTTTCTTT.

This clone was seen only a few times. The chain links TRBV4-1 to TRBJ2-3; 8 bases are shared with TRBD2. V shed 0 bases and J 5 bases; nucleotides not matched to a gene: 16. CDR1 is MGHRA, CDR2 YSYEKL, per germline. This CDR3 is 19 amino acids long. The CDR3 region is CASSQDKGITGGPEDTQYF. The DNA for the CDR3 is TGCGCCAGCAGCCAAGATAAAGGGATCACGGGGGGGCCCGAAGATACGCAGTATTTT.

The J gene is TRBJ2-3, the V gene TRBV5-4, with 8 positions matching TRBD2. Looked up from germline, CDR1 is SGHNT and CDR2 is YYREEE (reference sequence). V lost 3 bases, J lost 3 bases, and 9 bases stayed unmatched. This CDR3 is built from 16 residues. CDR3 nucleotide sequence: TGTGCCAGCAGCTCTGCGGGAGGCGGGGGGACAGATACGCAGTATTTT. Residues: CASSSAGGGGTDTQYF.

This clone is a singleton in its sample. The chain is built from TRBV19 and TRBJ1-1; D is possibly TRBD1 (6 bases). The CDR3 covers 13 residues. CDR1 LNHDA and CDR2 SQIVND come from the germline V gene (reference sequence). The V gene lost 2 bases and the J gene lost 9 bases, with 13 bases spanning the gap. The CDR3 protein is CASSIPAGAQAFF. The CDR3 bases are TGTGCCAGTAGTATACCGGCAGGGGCCCAAGCTTTCTTT.

This clone was seen more than once but under ten times. The V and J genes are TRBV5-1 and TRBJ1-4, with 9 bases that match TRBD1. Germline CDR1 SGHRS, CDR2 YFSETQ. The CDR3 sequence is 16 residues long. Trimming cost V 2 bases and J 1 base; bases outside gene matches: 3. The CDR3 region has the DNA TGCGCCAGCAGCTTCGACAGGGGGGTAACTAATGAAAAACTGTTTTTT. Translating it yields CASSFDRGVTNEKLFF.

The chain is built from TRBV7-3 and TRBJ1-6; 10 bases are a match to TRBD1. Germline V gene lookup returns CDR1 SGHTA and CDR2 FQGTGA. J was trimmed by 10 bases and V by 4 bases; bases with no gene match: 7. The CDR3 contains 15 residues. The DNA for the CDR3 is TGTGCCAGCAGCTCCGGGACAGGGGTAGGGTCACCCCTCCACTTT. Translating it yields CASSSGTGVGSPLHF.

The rearrangement links TRBV7-2 to TRBJ2-3, with TRBD2 as a possible D gene (6 bases). This CDR3 is built from 15 residues. The V gene lost 2 bases and the J gene lost 0 bases, with 9 bases spanning the gap. Germline CDR1 reads SGHTA; CDR2 reads FQGNSA. CDR3 protein: CASSLFGLSTDTQYF. CDR3 DNA sequence: TGTGCCAGCAGCTTATTCGGACTAAGCACAGATACGCAGTATTTT.